This T cell receptor beta chain was sequenced for a study of regulatory T cells in long-lasting Graves disease. Turning to this clonotype: The antigen remains undetermined.

Time point here: newly diagnosed GD, antithyroid drugs for less than 3 months. PBMC RNA was the source of the TCR library. For TCR beta, libraries came from iRepertoire HTBI primers and Arm-PCR of CDR3 regions. One entry per CDR3 protein, called by TCRdb with MiXCR from the multiplex PCR reads. This table holds more than 450,000 distinct CDR3 sequences, about 16% found once. The CDR3 is 14 amino acids. Trimming took off 4 bases at V and 0 bases at J, with 10 bases between the two ends. Study-wide points: Favored usage of TRBV28, TRBJ1-2 and TRBJ2-5 was recorded in persistent disease. Patients whose Graves' disease persisted exhibited lower TCR diversity than those newly diagnosed.

These data were also reused for a study on T cells in Graves' hyperthyroidism and ophthalmopathy.

This receptor was taken from a man aged 40-49 years with Graves disease. This sequence joins TRBV12-3 or TRBV12-4 and TRBJ2-7; D unclear. The sample was peripheral blood mononuclear cells (PBMCs), taken at new diagnosis, from a patient treated with antithyroid drugs. This CDR3 is CASSSGRPSYEQYF. The CDR3 DNA is TGTGCCAGCAGTTCGGGCCGACCCTCCTACGAGCAGTACTTC.